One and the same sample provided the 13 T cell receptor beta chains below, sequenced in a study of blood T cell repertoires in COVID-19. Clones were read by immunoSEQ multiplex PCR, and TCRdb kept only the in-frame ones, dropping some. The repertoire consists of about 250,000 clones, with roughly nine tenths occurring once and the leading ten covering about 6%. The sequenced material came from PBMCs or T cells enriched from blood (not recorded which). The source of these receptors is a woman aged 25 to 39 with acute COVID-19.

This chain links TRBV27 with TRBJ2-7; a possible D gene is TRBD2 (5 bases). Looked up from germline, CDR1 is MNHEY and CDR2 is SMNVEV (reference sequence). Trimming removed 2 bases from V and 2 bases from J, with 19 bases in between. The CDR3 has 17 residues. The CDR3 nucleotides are TGTGCCAGCAGTTTAACCCCTTCGGGGAGTCAAACCTACGAGCAGTACTTC. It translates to CASSLTPSGSQTYEQYF.

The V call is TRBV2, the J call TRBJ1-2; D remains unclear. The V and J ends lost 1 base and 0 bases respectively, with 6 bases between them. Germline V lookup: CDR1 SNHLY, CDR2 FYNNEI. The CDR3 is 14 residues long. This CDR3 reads CASSEGAPNYGYTF. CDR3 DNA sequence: TGTGCCAGCAGTGAAGGGGCACCTAACTATGGCTACACCTTC.

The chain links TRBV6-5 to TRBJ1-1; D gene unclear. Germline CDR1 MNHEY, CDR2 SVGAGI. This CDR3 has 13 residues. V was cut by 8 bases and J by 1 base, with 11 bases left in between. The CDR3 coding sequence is TGTGCCAGCCGATCCCGACAGAACACTGAAGCTTTCTTT. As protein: CASRSRQNTEAFF.

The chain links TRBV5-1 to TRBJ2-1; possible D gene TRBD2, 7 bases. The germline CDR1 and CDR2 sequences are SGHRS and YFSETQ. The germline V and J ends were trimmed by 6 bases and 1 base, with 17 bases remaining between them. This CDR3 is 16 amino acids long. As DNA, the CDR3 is TGCGCCAGCAATGGACCGGGGGGCTCATCCTACAATGAGCAGTTCTTC. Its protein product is CASNGPGGSSYNEQFF.

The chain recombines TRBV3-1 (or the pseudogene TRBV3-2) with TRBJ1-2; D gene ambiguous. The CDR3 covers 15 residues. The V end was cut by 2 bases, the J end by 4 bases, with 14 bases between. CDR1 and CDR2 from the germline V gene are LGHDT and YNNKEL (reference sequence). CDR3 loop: CASSQISSYFYGYTF. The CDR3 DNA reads TGTGCCAGCAGCCAAATTTCCTCATACTTCTATGGCTACACCTTC.

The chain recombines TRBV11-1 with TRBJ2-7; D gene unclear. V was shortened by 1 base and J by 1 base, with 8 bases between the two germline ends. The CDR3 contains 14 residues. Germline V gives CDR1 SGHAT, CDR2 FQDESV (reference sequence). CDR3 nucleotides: TGTGCCAGCAGCTTAGTCTCAGGATCCTACGAGCAGTACTTC. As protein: CASSLVSGSYEQYF.

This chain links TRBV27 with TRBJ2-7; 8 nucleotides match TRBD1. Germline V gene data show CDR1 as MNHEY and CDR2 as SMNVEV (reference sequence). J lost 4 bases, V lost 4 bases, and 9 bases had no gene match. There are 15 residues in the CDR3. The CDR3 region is CASSSPRTGNYEQYF. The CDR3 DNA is TGTGCCAGCAGTTCCCCTAGGACAGGGAATTACGAGCAGTACTTC.

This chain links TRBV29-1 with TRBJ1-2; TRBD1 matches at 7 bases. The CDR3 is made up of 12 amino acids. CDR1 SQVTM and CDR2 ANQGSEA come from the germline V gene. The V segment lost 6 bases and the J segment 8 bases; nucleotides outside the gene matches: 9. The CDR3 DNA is TGCAGCGTATCGAAGTACAGGGGAGGCTACACCTTC. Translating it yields CSVSKYRGGYTF.

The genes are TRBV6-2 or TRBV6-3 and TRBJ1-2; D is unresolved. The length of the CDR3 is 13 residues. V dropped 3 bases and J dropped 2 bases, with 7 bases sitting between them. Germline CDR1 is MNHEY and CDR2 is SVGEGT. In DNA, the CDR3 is TGTGCCAGCAGTTATGAGATCAACTATGGCTACACCTTC. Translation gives CASSYEINYGYTF.

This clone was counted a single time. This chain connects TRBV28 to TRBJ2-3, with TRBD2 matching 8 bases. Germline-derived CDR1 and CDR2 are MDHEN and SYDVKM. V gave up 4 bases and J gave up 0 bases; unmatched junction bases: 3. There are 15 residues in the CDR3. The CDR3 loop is CASSYSGASTDTQYF. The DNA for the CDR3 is TGTGCCAGCAGTTATAGCGGGGCTAGCACAGATACGCAGTATTTT.

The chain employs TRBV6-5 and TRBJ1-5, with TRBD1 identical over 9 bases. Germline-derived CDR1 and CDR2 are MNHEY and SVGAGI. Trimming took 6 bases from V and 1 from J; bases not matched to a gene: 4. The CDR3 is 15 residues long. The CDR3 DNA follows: TGTGCCAGCAGGCGCGGACAGGGGAGCAATCAGCCCCAGCATTTT. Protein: CASRRGQGSNQPQHF.

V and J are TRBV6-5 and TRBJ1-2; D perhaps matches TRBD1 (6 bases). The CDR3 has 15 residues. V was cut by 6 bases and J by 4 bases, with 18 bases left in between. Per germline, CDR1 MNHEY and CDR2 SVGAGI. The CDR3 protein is CASSSQGGEVYGYTF. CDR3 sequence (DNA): TGTGCCAGCAGCTCACAAGGGGGAGAGGTCTATGGCTACACCTTC.

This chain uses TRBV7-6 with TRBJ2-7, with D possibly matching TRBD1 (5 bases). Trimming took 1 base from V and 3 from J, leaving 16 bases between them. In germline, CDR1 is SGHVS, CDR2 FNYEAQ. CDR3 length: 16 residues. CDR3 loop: CASSLVVAQGNYEQYF. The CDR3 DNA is TGTGCCAGCAGCTTAGTGGTTGCTCAGGGAAACTACGAGCAGTACTTC. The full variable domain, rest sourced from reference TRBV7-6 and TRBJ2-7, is GAGVSQSPRYKVTKRGQDVALRCDPISGHVSLYWYRQALGQGPEFLTYFNYEAQQDKSGLPNDRFSAERPEGSISTLTIQRTEQRDSAMYRCASSLVVAQGNYEQYFGPGTRLTVT.